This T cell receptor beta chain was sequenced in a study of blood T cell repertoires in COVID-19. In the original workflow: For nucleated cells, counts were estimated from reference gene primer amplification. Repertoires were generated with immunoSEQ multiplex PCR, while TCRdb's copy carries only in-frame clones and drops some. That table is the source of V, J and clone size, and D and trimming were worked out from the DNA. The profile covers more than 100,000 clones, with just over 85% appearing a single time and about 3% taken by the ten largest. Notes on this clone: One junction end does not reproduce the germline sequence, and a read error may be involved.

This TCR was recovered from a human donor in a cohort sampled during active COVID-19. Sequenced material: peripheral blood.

This CDR3 reads CASSEMWGGRSF. In DNA, the CDR3 is TGTGCCAGCAGTGAAATGTGGGGGGGGCGTTCTTTT. The chain is built from TRBV2 and TRBJ1-4, with D possibly matching TRBD1 (6 bases). Germline-derived CDR1 and CDR2 are SNHLY and FYNNEI. The CDR3 is 12 amino acids.